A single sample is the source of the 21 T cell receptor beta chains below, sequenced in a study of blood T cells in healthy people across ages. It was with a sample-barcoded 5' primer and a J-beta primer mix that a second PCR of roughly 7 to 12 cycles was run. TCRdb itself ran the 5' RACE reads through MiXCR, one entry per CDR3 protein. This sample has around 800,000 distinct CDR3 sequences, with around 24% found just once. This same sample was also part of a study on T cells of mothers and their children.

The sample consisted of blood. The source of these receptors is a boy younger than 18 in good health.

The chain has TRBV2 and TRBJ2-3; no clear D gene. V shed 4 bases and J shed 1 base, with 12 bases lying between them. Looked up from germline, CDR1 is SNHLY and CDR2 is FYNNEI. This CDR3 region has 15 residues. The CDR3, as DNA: TGTGCCAGCAGTGCTCGGCAGGCTGGCACAGATACGCAGTATTTT. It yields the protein CASSARQAGTDTQYF.

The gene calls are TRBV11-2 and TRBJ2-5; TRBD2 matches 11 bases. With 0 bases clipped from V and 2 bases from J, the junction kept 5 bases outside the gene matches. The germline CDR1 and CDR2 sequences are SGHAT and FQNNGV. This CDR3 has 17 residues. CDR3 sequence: CASSLESLAGGQETQYF. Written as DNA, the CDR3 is TGTGCCAGCAGCTTAGAATCCCTAGCGGGGGGTCAAGAGACCCAGTACTTC.

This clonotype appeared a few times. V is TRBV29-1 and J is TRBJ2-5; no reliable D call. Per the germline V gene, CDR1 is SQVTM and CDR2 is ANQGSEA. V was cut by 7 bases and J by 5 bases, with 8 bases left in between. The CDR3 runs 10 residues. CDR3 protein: CSAGEETQYF. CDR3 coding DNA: TGCAGCGCCGGCGAGGAGACCCAGTACTTC.

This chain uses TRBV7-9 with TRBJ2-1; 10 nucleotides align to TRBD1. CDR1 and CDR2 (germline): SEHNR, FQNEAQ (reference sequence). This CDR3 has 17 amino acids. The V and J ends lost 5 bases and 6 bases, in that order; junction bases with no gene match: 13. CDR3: CASSPPRGDRGFNEQFF. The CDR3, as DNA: TGTGCCAGCAGCCCCCCCCGGGGGGACAGGGGCTTCAATGAGCAGTTCTTC.

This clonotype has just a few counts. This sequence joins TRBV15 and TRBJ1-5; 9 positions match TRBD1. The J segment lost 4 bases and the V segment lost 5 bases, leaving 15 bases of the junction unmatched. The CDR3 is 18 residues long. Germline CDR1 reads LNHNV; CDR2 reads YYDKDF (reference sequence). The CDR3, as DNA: TGTGCCACCAGCCCGGACAGGGGCTCCACCTTTTTTAATCAGCCCCAGCATTTT. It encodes CATSPDRGSTFFNQPQHF.

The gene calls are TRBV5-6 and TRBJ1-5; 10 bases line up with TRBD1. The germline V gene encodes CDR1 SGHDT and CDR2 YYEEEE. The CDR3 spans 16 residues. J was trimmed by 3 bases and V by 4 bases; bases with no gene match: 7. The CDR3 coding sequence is TGTGCCAGCAGCCGGAGACAGGGGGCTTTCAATCAGCCCCAGCATTTT. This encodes CASSRRQGAFNQPQHF.

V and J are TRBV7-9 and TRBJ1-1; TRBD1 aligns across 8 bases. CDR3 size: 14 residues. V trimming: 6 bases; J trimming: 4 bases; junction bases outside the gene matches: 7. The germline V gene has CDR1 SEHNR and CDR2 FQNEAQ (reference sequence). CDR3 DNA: TGTGCCAGCAGGGCTACAGGGGGAGGCACTGAAGCTTTCTTT. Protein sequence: CASRATGGGTEAFF.

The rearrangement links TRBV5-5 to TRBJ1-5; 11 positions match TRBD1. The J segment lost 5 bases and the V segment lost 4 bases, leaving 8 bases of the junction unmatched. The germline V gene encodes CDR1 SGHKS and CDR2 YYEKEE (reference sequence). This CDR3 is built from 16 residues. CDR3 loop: CASSTLTGQGDQPQHF. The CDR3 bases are TGTGCCAGCAGCACTTTAACGGGACAGGGGGATCAGCCCCAGCATTTT.

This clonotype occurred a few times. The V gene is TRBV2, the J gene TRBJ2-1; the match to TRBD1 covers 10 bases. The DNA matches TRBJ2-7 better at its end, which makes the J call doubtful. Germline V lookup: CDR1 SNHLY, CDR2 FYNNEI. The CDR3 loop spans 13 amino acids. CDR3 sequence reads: CASTMDRGNEQYF. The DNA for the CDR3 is TGTGCCAGCACAATGGACAGGGGGAACGAGCAGTACTTC.

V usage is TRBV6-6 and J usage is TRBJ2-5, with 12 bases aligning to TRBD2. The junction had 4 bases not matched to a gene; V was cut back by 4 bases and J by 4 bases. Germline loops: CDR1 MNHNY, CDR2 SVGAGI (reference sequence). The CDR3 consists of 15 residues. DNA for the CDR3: TGTGCCAGCAGTTGGACTAGCGGGGAAGGAGAGACCCAGTACTTC. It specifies CASSWTSGEGETQYF.

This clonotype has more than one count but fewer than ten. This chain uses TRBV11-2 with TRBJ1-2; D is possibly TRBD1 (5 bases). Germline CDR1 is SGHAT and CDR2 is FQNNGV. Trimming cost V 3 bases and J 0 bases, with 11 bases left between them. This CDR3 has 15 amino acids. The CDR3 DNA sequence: TGTGCCAGCAGCTTTGAGGGGAACCCTAACTATGGCTACACCTTC. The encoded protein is CASSFEGNPNYGYTF.

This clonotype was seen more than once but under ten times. DNA for the CDR3: TGTGCCAGCTATAACCGAGGACAGGGGCCCACCGGGGAGCTGTTTTTT. Protein sequence: CASYNRGQGPTGELFF. J is TRBJ2-2 and V is TRBV18, with 9 bases matching TRBD1. The germline V gene has CDR1 KGHSH and CDR2 LQKENI. The CDR3 length is 16 residues. V trimming: 7 bases; J trimming: 4 bases; junction bases outside the gene matches: 10.

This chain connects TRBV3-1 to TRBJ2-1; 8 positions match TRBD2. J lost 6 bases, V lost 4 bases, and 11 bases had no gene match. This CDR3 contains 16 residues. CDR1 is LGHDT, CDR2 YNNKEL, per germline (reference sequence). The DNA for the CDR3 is TGTGCCAGCAGCCTCCCGACCGGGACTAGGAGCAATGAGCAGTTCTTC. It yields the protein CASSLPTGTRSNEQFF.

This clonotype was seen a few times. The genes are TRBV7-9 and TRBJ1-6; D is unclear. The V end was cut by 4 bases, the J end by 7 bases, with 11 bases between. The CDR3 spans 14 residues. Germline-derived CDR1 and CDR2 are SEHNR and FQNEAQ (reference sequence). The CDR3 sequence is CASSSSDGNSPLHF. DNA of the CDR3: TGTGCCAGCAGCTCTTCGGACGGGAATTCACCCCTCCACTTT.

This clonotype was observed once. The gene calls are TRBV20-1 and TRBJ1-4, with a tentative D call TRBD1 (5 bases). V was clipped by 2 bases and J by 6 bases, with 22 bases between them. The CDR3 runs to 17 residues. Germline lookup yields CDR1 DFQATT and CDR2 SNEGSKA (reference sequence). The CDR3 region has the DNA TGCAGTGCTAGATTGGGGCATGGCATTTGGGCGGATGAAAAACTGTTTTTT. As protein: CSARLGHGIWADEKLFF.

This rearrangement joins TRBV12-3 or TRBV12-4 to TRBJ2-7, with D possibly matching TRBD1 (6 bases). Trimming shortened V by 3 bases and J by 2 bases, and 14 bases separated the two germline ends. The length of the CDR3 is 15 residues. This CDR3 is CASSFLQTGPYEQYF. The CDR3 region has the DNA TGTGCCAGCAGTTTTTTGCAGACAGGCCCCTACGAGCAGTACTTC.

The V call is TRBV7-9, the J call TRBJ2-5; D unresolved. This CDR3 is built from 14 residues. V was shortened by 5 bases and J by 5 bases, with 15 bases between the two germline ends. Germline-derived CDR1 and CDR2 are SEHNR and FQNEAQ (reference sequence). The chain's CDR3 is CASSPLDVSETQYF. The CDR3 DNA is TGTGCCAGCAGCCCCCTGGATGTGAGCGAGACCCAGTACTTC. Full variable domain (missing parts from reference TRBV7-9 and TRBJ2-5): DTGVSQNPRHKITKRGQNVTFRCDPISEHNRLYWYRQTLGQGPEFLTYFQNEAQLEKSRLLSDRFSAERPKGSFSTLEIQRTEQGDSAMYLCASSPLDVSETQYFGPGTRLLVL.

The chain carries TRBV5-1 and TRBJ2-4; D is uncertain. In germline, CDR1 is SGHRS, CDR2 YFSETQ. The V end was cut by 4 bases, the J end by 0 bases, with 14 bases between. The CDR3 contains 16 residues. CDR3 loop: CASSTTTTLAKNIQYF. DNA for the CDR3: TGCGCCAGCAGCACGACCACGACCTTAGCCAAAAACATTCAGTACTTC.

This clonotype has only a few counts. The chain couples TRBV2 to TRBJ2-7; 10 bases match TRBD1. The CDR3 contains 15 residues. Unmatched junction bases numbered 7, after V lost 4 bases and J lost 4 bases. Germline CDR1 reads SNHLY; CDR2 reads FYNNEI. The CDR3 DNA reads TGTGCCAGCAGTGTTTCGACAGGGGGCGGTTACGAGCAGTACTTC. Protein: CASSVSTGGGYEQYF.

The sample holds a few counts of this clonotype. The CDR3 DNA follows: TGCGCCAGCAGCTCTTCTAGCGGAAACACAGATACGCAGTATTTT. The encoded protein is CASSSSSGNTDTQYF. This chain joins TRBV5-1 and TRBJ2-3; 7 nucleotides align to TRBD2. V dropped 3 bases and J dropped 2; count of bases not matched to a gene: 6. This CDR3 is 15 amino acids long. Germline V gene data show CDR1 as SGHRS and CDR2 as YFSETQ.

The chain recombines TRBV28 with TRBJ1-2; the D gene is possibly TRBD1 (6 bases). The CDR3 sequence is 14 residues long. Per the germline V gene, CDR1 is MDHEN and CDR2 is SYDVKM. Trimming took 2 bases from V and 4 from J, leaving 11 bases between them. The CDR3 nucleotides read TGTGCCAGCAGTTTAATCGGACAGTTCTATGGCTACACCTTC. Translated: CASSLIGQFYGYTF.